The 28 T cell receptor beta chains in this list originate from one sample, sequenced in a study of T cells in Graves' hyperthyroidism and ophthalmopathy. Template material for amplifying TCR beta CDR3 regions consisted of RNA transcripts. When the TCR CDR3 underwent first-round RT-PCR, the HTBI primer set was used. TCRdb independently ran MiXCR on the multiplex PCR reads; one entry per CDR3 protein. The table shows around 99,000 distinct CDR3 sequences, with 15% to 20% occurring only once. Sequencing was carried out using blood. The receptors derive from a woman in her 50s with Graves' hyperthyroidism.

This clonotype was observed at least ten times. The chain uses TRBV5-1 and TRBJ1-2; D not resolved. Trimming cost V 5 bases and J 0 bases, with 8 bases left between them. There are 13 residues in the CDR3. Germline V gene lookup returns CDR1 SGHRS and CDR2 YFSETQ. The CDR3 nucleotides are TGCGCCAGCAGTGACACCACTAACTATGGCTACACCTTC. This sequence encodes CASSDTTNYGYTF.

Comments on this clonotype: The junction does not match germline at one end; this may be a read error. This chain links TRBV4-1 with TRBJ2-7; D possibly matches TRBD1 or TRBD2 (5 bases each). The CDR3 totals 14 residues. Per germline, CDR1 MGHRA and CDR2 YSYEKL. CDR3 in amino acids: CASSKQGVWDEQYF. In DNA form, the CDR3 reads TGTGCCAGCAGCAAGCAGGGAGTATGGGACGAGCAGTACTTC.

This clonotype was detected ten times or more. The V gene is TRBV11-1, the J gene TRBJ2-1, with 7 bases matching TRBD2. The CDR3 extends over 12 amino acids. CDR1 SGHAT and CDR2 FQDESV come from the germline V gene (reference sequence). The V and J ends lost 2 bases and 10 bases, in that order; junction bases with no gene match: 2. In nucleotides, the CDR3 is TGTGCCAGCAGCTTAAACGGGAGGGAGCAGTTCTTC. Protein sequence: CASSLNGREQFF.

The rearrangement uses TRBV28 and TRBJ2-1; 7 bases align to TRBD1. Germline CDR1 reads MDHEN; CDR2 reads SYDVKM. Trimming removed 5 bases from V and 2 bases from J; junction bases left unmatched: 6. The CDR3 has 15 amino acids. The CDR3 sequence: CASSDRQGAYNEQFF. Written as DNA, the CDR3 is TGTGCCAGCAGTGATCGACAGGGAGCCTACAATGAGCAGTTCTTC.

The chain combines TRBV7-3 with TRBJ2-2, with D perhaps matching TRBD1 or TRBD2 (5 bases each). The CDR3 contains 16 residues. Germline assignment: CDR1 SGHTA and CDR2 FQGTGA. V was trimmed by 2 bases and J by 4 bases, leaving 14 bases between them. The CDR3 bases are TGTGCCAGCAGCTTATCGTCTGGTGGGGGCACCGGGGAGCTGTTTTTT. The encoded protein is CASSLSSGGGTGELFF.

This clonotype has ten or more counts. This rearrangement joins TRBV7-3 to TRBJ1-1; D gene ambiguous. CDR3 length: 13 residues. V gave up 3 bases and J gave up 3 bases, with 8 bases separating them. Germline assignment: CDR1 SGHTA and CDR2 FQGTGA. The DNA of the CDR3 is TGTGCCAGCAGCTTTCAACCGGACACTGAAGCTTTCTTT. Translation gives CASSFQPDTEAFF.

The V call is TRBV6-5, the J call TRBJ2-7, with TRBD1 matching over 8 bases. There are 14 residues in the CDR3. The V and J ends lost 2 bases and 4 bases, in that order; junction bases with no gene match: 4. Germline values: CDR1 MNHEY, CDR2 SVGAGI. CDR3 sequence: CASSYADREYEQYV. DNA of the CDR3: TGTGCCAGCAGTTACGCGGACAGGGAATACGAGCAGTACGTC.

With respect to this clonotype: A much larger clone differs by one base, so this may be a read error. The chain combines TRBV7-9 with TRBJ1-4; perhaps TRBD1 as D (5 bases). The CDR3 is made up of 14 amino acids. CDR1 is SEHNR, CDR2 FQNEAQ, per germline (reference sequence). The CDR3 DNA follows: TGTGCCTGCAGCTTGCGGGACGGAAATGAAAAACTGTTTTTT. This translates into CACSLRDGNEKLFF.

On this clonotype: This could be a read error, since a much larger clone is one nucleotide away. CDR3 nucleotides: TGTGCCACCAGCAGTGGGGATAATCCAGAGCAGTACTTC. Its translation: CATSSGDNPEQYF. The gene calls are TRBV15 and TRBJ2-7; D remains unclear. Germline V gene lookup returns CDR1 LNHNV and CDR2 YYDKDF (reference sequence). Trimming removed 3 bases from V and 7 bases from J, with 13 bases in between. CDR3 length: 13 residues.

This clonotype was recorded at least ten times. V usage is TRBV20-1 and J usage is TRBJ2-5, with D possibly matching TRBD1 (6 bases). CDR1 and CDR2 from the germline V gene are DFQATT and SNEGSKA (reference sequence). The CDR3 extends over 13 amino acids. The V end was cut by 6 bases, the J end by 4 bases, with 15 bases between. As DNA, the CDR3 is TGCAGTGCCCCGAAAGGGGGTAGAGAGACCCAGTACTTC. It yields the protein CSAPKGGRETQYF.

This clonotype has just a few counts. The rearrangement links TRBV19 to TRBJ2-1; 7 bases are a match to TRBD2. The germline gives CDR1 LNHDA, CDR2 SQIVND (reference sequence). This CDR3 contains 17 residues. Unmatched junction bases numbered 9, after V lost 1 base and J lost 3 bases. The CDR3 sequence is CASSIVPSGTFYNEQFF. The CDR3 region has the DNA TGTGCCAGTAGTATAGTCCCAAGCGGGACGTTCTACAATGAGCAGTTCTTC. The whole variable domain, remainder taken from reference TRBV19 and TRBJ2-1, is DGGITQSPKYLFRKEGQNVTLSCEQNLNHDAMYWYRQDPGQGLRLIYYSQIVNDFQKGDIAEGYSVSREKKESFPLTVTSAQKNPTAFYLCASSIVPSGTFYNEQFFGPGTRLTVL.

This clonotype was found many times. The chain employs TRBV6-2 or TRBV6-3 and TRBJ2-7; TRBD1 agrees at 10 bases. The CDR3 is 14 residues long. J gave up 5 bases and V 5 bases, and 6 bases lay outside the gene matches. Germline values: CDR1 MNHEY, CDR2 SVGEGT. The CDR3 spells CASSPGTGVHEQYF. The CDR3 nucleotides read TGTGCCAGCAGTCCCGGGACAGGGGTCCACGAGCAGTACTTC.

There are many counts of this clonotype. This chain connects TRBV12-3 or TRBV12-4 to TRBJ1-5; 9 positions match TRBD1. The CDR3 runs to 16 residues. The J segment lost 9 bases and the V segment lost 5 bases, leaving 14 bases of the junction unmatched. This chain's CDR3 is CASSHKGQGGPGPQHF. The CDR3 DNA sequence: TGTGCCAGCAGTCATAAGGGACAGGGTGGGCCAGGGCCCCAGCATTTT.

This clonotype came up many times. The CDR3 nucleotides read TGTGCCAGCAGTTTTGCAGGGTGGGACACTGAAGCTTTCTTT. This sequence encodes CASSFAGWDTEAFF. V usage is TRBV12-3 or TRBV12-4 and J usage is TRBJ1-1, with D possibly matching TRBD1 (5 bases). V lost 3 bases to trimming and J lost 3 bases, with 11 bases between them. The CDR3 is made up of 14 amino acids.

V is TRBV13 and J is TRBJ2-1; 12 bases map to TRBD2. The CDR3 is 19 amino acids. After removal of 2 bases from V and 7 bases from J, the junction contained 15 bases not matched to a gene. Germline CDR1 and CDR2: PRHDT and FYEKMQ (reference sequence). In DNA, the CDR3 is TGTGCCAGCAGCTTACGGTGGCTAGCGGGAGGGCACAAACGGAATGAGCAGTTCTTC. This translates into CASSLRWLAGGHKRNEQFF.

This clonotype was recorded many times. The genes are TRBV12-3 or TRBV12-4 and TRBJ2-7; 11 bases align to TRBD2. CDR3 length equals 14 residues. J gave up 5 bases and V 7 bases, and 7 bases lay outside the gene matches. CDR3 loop: CASTNSGRADEQYF. The CDR3 DNA reads TGTGCCAGCACCAATAGCGGGAGGGCCGACGAGCAGTACTTC.

This clonotype was detected ten times or more. This chain connects TRBV30 to TRBJ2-3; no firm D call. Germline CDR1 GTSNPN, CDR2 SVGIG (reference sequence). V gave up 2 bases and J gave up 1 base, with 4 bases separating them. CDR3 length: 12 amino acids. DNA of the CDR3: TGTGCCTGGAGTATAGGCACAGATACGCAGTATTTT. As protein: CAWSIGTDTQYF.

The table lists this clonotype with many counts. V and J are TRBV10-1 and TRBJ2-7, with D possibly TRBD1 on 6 matching bases. Trimming left V 4 bases short and J 5 bases short, with 15 bases between. Germline CDR1 WNHNN, CDR2 SYGVQD (reference sequence). The CDR3 runs 14 residues. The CDR3 sequence is CASSASQGWDEQYF. The DNA for the CDR3 is TGCGCCAGCAGTGCTTCCCAGGGGTGGGACGAGCAGTACTTC.

This sequence joins TRBV11-2 and TRBJ2-1; 12 bases are shared with TRBD1. The CDR3 is 17 residues long. The V gene's germline CDR1 is SGHAT and CDR2 FQNNGV. Trimming removed 3 bases from V and 5 bases from J; junction bases left unmatched: 8. The CDR3 coding sequence is TGTGCCAGCAGCTTCGGGACAGGGGGCGGCTACCACAATGAGCAGTTCTTC. Its protein product is CASSFGTGGGYHNEQFF.

This clonotype was seen many times. The chain has TRBV11-3 and TRBJ1-1; D remains ambiguous. Trimming cost V 2 bases and J 4 bases, with 8 bases left between them. Looked up from germline, CDR1 is SGHNT and CDR2 is YENEEA. This CDR3 has 13 amino acids. The CDR3 DNA follows: TGTGCCAGCAGCTTACTCCCACTCACTGAAGCTTTCTTT. Its translation: CASSLLPLTEAFF.

This clonotype counts as medium-sized. The chain combines TRBV20-1 with TRBJ2-1, with TRBD2 identical over 10 bases. The CDR3 is 15 amino acids. Trimming cost V 3 bases and J 8 bases; bases outside gene matches: 10. The germline CDR1 and CDR2 sequences are DFQATT and SNEGSKA (reference sequence). The CDR3, as DNA: TGCAGTGCTAGTTACGGTAATAGCGGGGGGCATGAGCAGTTCTTC. Its protein product is CSASYGNSGGHEQFF.

This clonotype was recorded many times. This chain links TRBV4-2 with TRBJ2-1; the match to TRBD2 covers 12 bases. Germline CDR1 is LGHNA and CDR2 is YNFKEQ. This CDR3 has 18 amino acids. The junction had 13 bases not matched to a gene; V was cut back by 4 bases and J by 6 bases. CDR3 protein: CASSLRPLTSGGSNEQFF. For the CDR3, the DNA is TGTGCCAGCAGCCTCCGCCCCCTGACTAGCGGGGGAAGCAATGAGCAGTTCTTC.

This clonotype appeared many times. The rearrangement uses TRBV18 and TRBJ2-1; the match to TRBD2 covers 11 bases. Germline CDR1 KGHSH, CDR2 LQKENI. The CDR3 has 15 amino acids. V was pared by 3 bases and J by 7 bases, with 5 bases of the junction left unmatched. In nucleotides, the CDR3 is TGTGCCAGCTCACCGGTACTAGCGGGAGTGAATGAGCAGTTCTTC. Amino acid sequence: CASSPVLAGVNEQFF.

The J gene is TRBJ2-3, the V gene TRBV20-1, with TRBD2 matching 14 bases. Germline CDR1 is DFQATT and CDR2 is SNEGSKA (reference sequence). The V gene end was trimmed by 6 bases and the J gene end by 10 bases; junction bases not matched to a gene: 12. CDR3 size: 15 residues. In DNA form, the CDR3 reads TGCAGTGCCCCCGGGACCGGGACTAGCGGGAGTCCGCAGTATTTT. It yields the protein CSAPGTGTSGSPQYF.

Ten or more counts support this clonotype. This sequence joins TRBV20-1 and TRBJ2-5, with D perhaps given as TRBD1 or TRBD2 (5 bases each). The CDR3 totals 13 residues. From germline, CDR1 is DFQATT and CDR2 SNEGSKA (reference sequence). V lost 0 bases and J lost 4, with 9 bases in between. In DNA form, the CDR3 reads TGCAGTGCTAGAGAACCAGGGACAGAGACCCAGTACTTC. Protein sequence: CSAREPGTETQYF.

At least ten counts were recorded for this clonotype. CDR3 sequence (DNA): TGTGCCAGCAGTCCGCCGGCGGGGTTCGGAAACATTCAGTACTTC. It is translated as CASSPPAGFGNIQYF. The chain combines TRBV28 with TRBJ2-4; perhaps TRBD2 as D (6 bases). Germline CDR1 MDHEN, CDR2 SYDVKM. V lost 5 bases and J 6 bases, leaving 17 bases between the germline ends. CDR3 length: 15 residues.

In its sample, this clonotype was seen many times. This chain joins TRBV5-1 and TRBJ2-7; 8 nucleotides agree with TRBD2. Looked up from germline, CDR1 is SGHRS and CDR2 is YFSETQ. The CDR3 has 15 amino acids. The trim removed 1 base at V and 3 bases at J, leaving 6 bases unmatched. The CDR3 DNA sequence: TGCGCCAGCAGCTTGTTGACGGGAGGGGACTACGAGCAGTACTTC. Its translation is CASSLLTGGDYEQYF.

This clonotype was observed a few times. The rearrangement uses TRBV20-1 and TRBJ1-1, with 11 nucleotides matching TRBD1. Germline-derived CDR1 and CDR2 are DFQATT and SNEGSKA (reference sequence). The CDR3 consists of 13 residues. Trimming at V came to 2 bases and at J to 6 bases, leaving 2 bases not matched to a gene. The CDR3 loop reads CSARRTGGAEAFF. As DNA, the CDR3 is TGCAGTGCTAGAAGGACAGGGGGCGCTGAAGCTTTCTTT.